This TCR beta chain was identified in a study of TIL therapy for anti-PD-1-resistant metastatic lung cancer. Study in general: Patients then received nivolumab; progressors got lymphodepletion, TIL and IL-2. By whole-exome sequencing, median non-synonymous tumor mutation burden was roughly 1.6 mutations per megabase. Study-level findings and limits: The baseline peripheral repertoire was partially replaced by infused TIL clonotypes that later decayed.

Time point indicated: pre-treatment sample, taken before nivolumab and TIL therapy. Sequencing used immunoSEQ v3. Profiling relied on immunoSEQ multiplex PCR, and the TCRdb table lists in-frame clones only, not all of them. The sample gives tens of thousands of clones, 80% to 90% of which show up once; 4.5% to 6% is in the top ten. Germline CDR1 and CDR2: SGHRS and YFSETQ. This CDR3 spans 14 amino acids. Trimming left V 0 bases short and J 3 bases short, with 10 bases between. For this clone: Its antigen is undetermined.

V and J are TRBV5-1 and TRBJ2-7; D possibly corresponds to TRBD1 (6 bases). The sequencing here drew on blood, taken at baseline. This TCR derives from a person between 25 and 80 years old with non-small cell lung cancer. The CDR3 region has the DNA TGCGCCAGCAGCTTGGGGACAGTAGTCTACGAGCAGTACTTC. Protein product: CASSLGTVVYEQYF. The whole variable domain, remainder taken from reference TRBV5-1 and TRBJ2-7, is KAGVTQTPRYLIKTRGQQVTLSCSPISGHRSVSWYQQTPGQGLQFLFEYFSETQRNKGNFPGRFSGRQFSNSRSEMNVSTLELGDSALYLCASSLGTVVYEQYFGPGTRLTVT.